Following are 11 T cell receptor beta chains from one sample sequenced in a study of CD8 T cells in Susac syndrome. RNA, at about 0.45 to 1 ug, was reverse transcribed with random hexamers. TCRdb re-analysed the immunoSEQ multiplex PCR reads in MiXCR, keeping a single row per CDR3 protein. The sample holds about 81,000 distinct CDR3 sequences; approximately 95% are singletons and the top ten take roughly 0.97%. Sequencing was carried out using CD8+ T cells from PBMCs. Receptors originate from a human donor with Susac syndrome.

J is TRBJ1-2 and V is TRBV7-3; possible D gene TRBD1, 6 bases. The CDR3 spans 15 residues. Germline V gives CDR1 SGHTA, CDR2 FQGTGA. Trimming pared 5 bases from V and 4 bases from J, leaving 17 bases between. CDR3 amino acids: CASSPDQGSAYGYTF. The CDR3 nucleotides are TGTGCCAGCAGCCCGGACCAGGGGAGTGCCTATGGCTACACCTTC. Based on the CDR3 plus reference TRBV7-3 and TRBJ1-2, the full variable domain is GAGVSQTPSNKVTEKGKYVELRCDPISGHTALYWYRQSLGQGPEFLIYFQGTGAADDSGLPNDRFFAVRPEGSVSTLKIQRTERGDSAVYLCASSPDQGSAYGYTFGSGTRLTVV.

In its sample, this clonotype was seen once. V gene TRBV12-3 or TRBV12-4 combines with J gene TRBJ2-1; unclear D gene. The ends were cut back, 3 bases at V and 10 bases at J, with 13 bases in the middle. This CDR3 region has 13 residues. CDR3 nucleotide sequence: TGTGCCAGCAGTTTCCAGGCTAGGGAAGAGCAGTTCTTC. Translated: CASSFQAREEQFF.

The genes are TRBV30 and TRBJ2-7; D perhaps matches TRBD1 (6 bases). There are 13 residues in the CDR3. Germline values: CDR1 GTSNPN, CDR2 SVGIG (reference sequence). The V end lost 5 bases, the J end lost 0 bases, and 11 bases lay between the germline ends. DNA of the CDR3: TGTGCCTGGGACCAGGGGAGCTCCTACGAGCAGTACTTC. Its translation: CAWDQGSSYEQYF. The entire variable domain, with the rest obtained from reference TRBV30 and TRBJ2-7, is as follows: SQTIHQWPATLVQPVGSPLSLECTVEGTSNPNLYWYRQAAGRGLQLLFYSVGIGQISSEVPQNLSASRPQDRQFILSSKKLLLSDSGFYLCAWDQGSSYEQYFGPGTRLTVT.

The genes are TRBV7-9 and TRBJ1-1; D might be TRBD1 (5 bases). Trimming removed 5 bases at V and 2 bases at J, with 18 bases between. This CDR3 region has 16 residues. CDR1 and CDR2 from the germline V gene are SEHNR and FQNEAQ (reference sequence). The CDR3 here is CASSVPAGTVNTEAFF. Here the CDR3 DNA reads TGTGCCAGCAGCGTACCCGCCGGGACGGTCAACACTGAAGCTTTCTTT.

Only one count was recorded for this clonotype. CDR3 sequence reads: CASSLGTTGHLSTDTQYF. CDR3 DNA sequence: TGTGCCAGCAGTTTAGGGACTACGGGACATTTAAGCACAGATACGCAGTATTTT. This chain connects TRBV6-5 to TRBJ2-3; D may be TRBD2 (7 bases). Trimming cost V 4 bases and J 0 bases, with 20 bases left between them. Germline loops: CDR1 MNHEY, CDR2 SVGAGI. The CDR3 contains 18 residues.

The chain links TRBV5-4 to TRBJ2-3; D remains ambiguous. This CDR3 region has 15 residues. Trimming pared 1 base from V and 0 bases from J, leaving 9 bases between. CDR1 is SGHNT and CDR2 is YYREEE in the germline V gene (reference sequence). The CDR3 sequence is CASSLRRASTDTQYF. The DNA for the CDR3 is TGTGCCAGCAGCTTGCGGCGAGCTAGCACAGATACGCAGTATTTT.

This CDR3 is CASSPSGWNEKLFF. The CDR3 DNA sequence: TGTGCCAGCAGCCCTTCGGGGTGGAATGAAAAACTGTTTTTT. This sequence joins TRBV9 and TRBJ1-4; D gene ambiguous. The CDR3 spans 14 residues. Trimming left V 4 bases short and J 5 bases short, with 12 bases between. Per germline, CDR1 SGDLS and CDR2 YYNGEE.

This rearrangement joins TRBV30 to TRBJ1-1, with D possibly matching TRBD1 (6 bases). Trimming cost V 4 bases and J 5 bases, with 11 bases left between them. The CDR3 length is 12 residues. In germline, CDR1 is GTSNPN, CDR2 SVGIG (reference sequence). For the CDR3, the DNA is TGTGCCTGGAACAGGGATGGGACTGAAGCTTTCTTT. This translates into CAWNRDGTEAFF.

This clonotype was detected only once. V and J are TRBV5-1 and TRBJ2-7, with TRBD2 as a possible D gene (6 bases). CDR1 and CDR2 from the germline V gene are SGHRS and YFSETQ. Trimming stripped 4 bases from V and 2 bases from J, with 16 bases between. The CDR3 runs 15 residues. CDR3 sequence (DNA): TGCGCCAGCAGCCCCTCCGGACTAACAGCCTACGAGCAGTACTTC. Protein: CASSPSGLTAYEQYF.

This chain uses TRBV27 with TRBJ2-1; tentative D call: TRBD1 (6 bases). Germline-derived CDR1 and CDR2 are MNHEY and SMNVEV (reference sequence). Trimming pared 4 bases from V and 2 bases from J, leaving 9 bases between. CDR3 length: 14 amino acids. CDR3 in amino acids: CASSSSGAYNEQFF. The CDR3 nucleotides read TGTGCCAGCAGTTCTTCAGGGGCCTACAATGAGCAGTTCTTC.

The chain joins TRBV28 to TRBJ2-5; weak D call: TRBD2 (6 bases). V shed 1 base and J shed 5 bases, with 17 bases lying between them. This CDR3 has 16 amino acids. Germline V gene data show CDR1 as MDHEN and CDR2 as SYDVKM. CDR3 amino acids: CASSLSPGVRSETQYF. The DNA of the CDR3 is TGTGCCAGCAGTTTATCTCCGGGGGTACGATCGGAGACCCAGTACTTC.